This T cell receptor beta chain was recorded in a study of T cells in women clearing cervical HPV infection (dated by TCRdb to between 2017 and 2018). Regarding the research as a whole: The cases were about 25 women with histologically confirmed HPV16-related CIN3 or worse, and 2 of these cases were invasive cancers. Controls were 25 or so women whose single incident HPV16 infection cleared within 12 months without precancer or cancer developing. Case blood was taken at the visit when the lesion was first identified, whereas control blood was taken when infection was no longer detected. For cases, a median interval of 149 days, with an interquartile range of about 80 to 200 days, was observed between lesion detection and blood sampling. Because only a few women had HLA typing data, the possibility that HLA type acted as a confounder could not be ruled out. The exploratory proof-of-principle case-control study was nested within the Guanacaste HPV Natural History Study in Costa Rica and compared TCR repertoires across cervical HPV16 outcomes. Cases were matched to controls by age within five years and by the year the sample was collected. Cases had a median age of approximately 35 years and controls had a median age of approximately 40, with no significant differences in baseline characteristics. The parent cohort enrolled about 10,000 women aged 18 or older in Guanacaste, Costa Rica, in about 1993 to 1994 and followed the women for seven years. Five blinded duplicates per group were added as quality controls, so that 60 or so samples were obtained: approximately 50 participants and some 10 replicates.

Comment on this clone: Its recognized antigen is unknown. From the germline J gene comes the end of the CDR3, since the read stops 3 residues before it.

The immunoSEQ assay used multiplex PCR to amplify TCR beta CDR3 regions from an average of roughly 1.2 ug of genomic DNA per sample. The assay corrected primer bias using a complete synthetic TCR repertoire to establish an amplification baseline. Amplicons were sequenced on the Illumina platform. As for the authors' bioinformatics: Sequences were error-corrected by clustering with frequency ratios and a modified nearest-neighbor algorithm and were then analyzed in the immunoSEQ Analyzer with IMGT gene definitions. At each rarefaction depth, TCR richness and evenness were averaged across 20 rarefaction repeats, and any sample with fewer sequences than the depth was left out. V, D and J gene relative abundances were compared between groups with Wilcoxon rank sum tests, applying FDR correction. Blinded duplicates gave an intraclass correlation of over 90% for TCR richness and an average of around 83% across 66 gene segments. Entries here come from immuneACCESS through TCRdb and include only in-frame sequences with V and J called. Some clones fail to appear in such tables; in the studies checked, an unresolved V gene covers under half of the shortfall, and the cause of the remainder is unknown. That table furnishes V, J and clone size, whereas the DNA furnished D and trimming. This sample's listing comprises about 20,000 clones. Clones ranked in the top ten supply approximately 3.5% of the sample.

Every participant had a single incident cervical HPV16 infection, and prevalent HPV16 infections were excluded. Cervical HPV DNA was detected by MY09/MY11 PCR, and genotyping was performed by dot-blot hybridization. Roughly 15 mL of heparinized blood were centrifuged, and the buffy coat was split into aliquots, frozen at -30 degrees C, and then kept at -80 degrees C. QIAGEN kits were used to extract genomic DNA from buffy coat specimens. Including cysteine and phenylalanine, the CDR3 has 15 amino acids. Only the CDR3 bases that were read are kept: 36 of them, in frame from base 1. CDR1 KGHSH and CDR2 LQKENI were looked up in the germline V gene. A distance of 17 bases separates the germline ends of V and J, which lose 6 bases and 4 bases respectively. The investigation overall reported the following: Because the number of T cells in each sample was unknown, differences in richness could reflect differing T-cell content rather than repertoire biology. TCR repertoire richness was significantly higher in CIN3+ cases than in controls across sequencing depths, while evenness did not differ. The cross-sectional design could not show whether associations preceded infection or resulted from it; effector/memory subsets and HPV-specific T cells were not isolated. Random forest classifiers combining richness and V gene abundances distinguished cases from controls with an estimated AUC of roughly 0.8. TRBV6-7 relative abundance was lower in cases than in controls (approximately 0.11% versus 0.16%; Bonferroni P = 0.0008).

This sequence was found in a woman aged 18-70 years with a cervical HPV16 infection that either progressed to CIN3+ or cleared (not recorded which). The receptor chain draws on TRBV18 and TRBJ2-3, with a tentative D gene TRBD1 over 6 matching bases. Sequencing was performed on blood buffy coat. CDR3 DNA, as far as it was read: TGTGCCAGCTCTAGTACTCAGGGGATCGCAGATACG. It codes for CASSSTQGIADT. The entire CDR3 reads CASSSTQGIADTQYF.